The 18 T cell receptor beta chains listed next were all sequenced from one sample in a study of sequential checkpoint blockade in melanoma. TCRdb's table, derived via immunoSEQ multiplex PCR, lists solely in-frame clones and lacks some. The sample yields roughly 16,000 clones, roughly 71% seen once. This sample's treatment: randomized to nivolumab then ipilimumab (arm A) or the reverse (arm B). The sample consisted of CD8+ T cells sorted from blood (inferred from file names), taken from a patient given nivolumab and ipilimumab in sequence. The receptors originated from a human donor with melanoma.

This clone was observed a few times. V and J are TRBV29-1 and TRBJ2-7, with 8 bases matching TRBD1. The J segment lost 2 bases and the V segment lost 3 bases, leaving 6 bases of the junction unmatched. The CDR3 loop spans 14 amino acids. Germline-derived CDR1 and CDR2 are SQVTM and ANQGSEA. CDR3 sequence (DNA): TGCAGCGTTGAGTACCGGGACAGGACCTACGAGCAGTACTTC. Its protein product is CSVEYRDRTYEQYF.

The CDR3 DNA follows: TGTGCCAGAAGCTTGGCAACCGGAACTAGGTCCTACGAGCAGTACTTC. Translation: CARSLATGTRSYEQYF. The chain has TRBV5-3 and TRBJ2-7, with D possibly matching TRBD2 (5 bases). TRBV5-3 belongs to the ORF category, with a function that is uncertain. CDR3 length equals 16 residues. Trimming took off 0 bases at V and 1 base at J, with 14 bases between the two ends.

This clone is a singleton in its sample. The rearrangement uses TRBV7-3 and TRBJ1-1; 7 bases are shared with TRBD1. V dropped 5 bases and J dropped 3; count of bases not matched to a gene: 6. Looked up from germline, CDR1 is SGHTA and CDR2 is FQGTGA. This CDR3 is built from 14 residues. The CDR3 loop is CASSQEGADTEAFF. The DNA for the CDR3 is TGTGCCAGCAGCCAGGAGGGGGCGGACACTGAAGCTTTCTTT.

Comments on this clone: The junction does not match germline at one end; this may be a read error. V gene TRBV7-7 combines with J gene TRBJ2-1; no clear D gene. The CDR3 loop spans 14 amino acids. Germline CDR1 and CDR2: SSHAT and FNYEAQ (reference sequence). CDR3 amino acids: CASSTGSASDEQFF. Written as DNA, the CDR3 is TGTGCTAGCAGCACCGGGTCCGCATCGGATGAGCAGTTCTTC.

The chain carries TRBV19 and TRBJ2-2; 7 bases align to TRBD2. CDR1 is LNHDA, CDR2 SQIVND, per germline (reference sequence). This CDR3 region has 14 residues. Germline trimming cut 1 base from V and 9 bases from J; bases unmatched to any gene: 5. The CDR3 is CASSIGGGAWELFF. The DNA for the CDR3 is TGTGCCAGTAGTATAGGCGGGGGTGCCTGGGAGCTGTTTTTT.

V gene TRBV7-9 combines with J gene TRBJ2-7; TRBD1 matches 11 bases. CDR3 size: 15 residues. The ends lost 5 bases at V and 4 bases at J; junction bases unmatched: 7. Germline CDR1 is SEHNR and CDR2 is FQNEAQ (reference sequence). DNA of the CDR3: TGTGCCAGCAGCGAGGAGGGACAGGGGGAATACGAGCAGTACTTC. This codes for CASSEEGQGEYEQYF.

V and J are TRBV5-1 and TRBJ2-3; the match to TRBD2 covers 15 bases. Germline lookup yields CDR1 SGHRS and CDR2 YFSETQ. Unmatched junction bases numbered 10, after V lost 3 bases and J lost 2 bases. The CDR3 consists of 19 residues. This CDR3 is CASSSRGGTSGRSTDTQYF. CDR3 DNA sequence: TGCGCCAGCAGCTCTCGGGGAGGGACTAGCGGGAGGTCCACAGATACGCAGTATTTT.

The gene calls are TRBV21-1 and TRBJ2-5; the listed D gene, TRBD1, was not tested against the DNA. TRBV21-1 is an annotated pseudogene. The CDR3 covers 15 residues. CDR3 in DNA: TGTGCCAGCAGCAAACTTTTTAATGCAGGAGAGACCCAGTACTTC. The encoded protein is CASSKLFNAGETQYF.

The rearrangement uses TRBV11-1 and TRBJ1-1, with 7 bases lining up with TRBD1. The junction had 3 bases not matched to a gene; V was cut back by 3 bases and J by 2 bases. Germline CDR1 reads SGHAT; CDR2 reads FQDESV (reference sequence). CDR3 length: 14 amino acids. The CDR3 loop is CASSFDRANTEAFF. CDR3 DNA sequence: TGTGCCAGCAGCTTCGACAGGGCTAACACTGAAGCTTTCTTT.

To note about this clone: Mismatch with germline at one junction end may stem from a read error. The chain couples TRBV5-4 to TRBJ2-7, with D possibly being TRBD2 (6 bases). In germline, CDR1 is SGHNT, CDR2 YYREEE (reference sequence). The CDR3 covers 16 residues. The CDR3 here is CASSQEWSGVSYEQYF. The CDR3 nucleotides read TGCGCCAGCAGCCAAGAATGGTCGGGAGTCTCCTACGAGCAGTACTTC.

The gene calls are TRBV2 and TRBJ1-5; D possibly corresponds to TRBD1 (6 bases). Germline CDR1 and CDR2: SNHLY and FYNNEI. V lost 6 bases to trimming and J lost 1 base, with 13 bases between them. This CDR3 has 15 amino acids. CDR3 nucleotides: TGTGCCAGCAGGTACCGGGACAACAGCAATCAGCCCCAGCATTTT. Translation: CASRYRDNSNQPQHF.

The table lists this clone with a count of one. The chain recombines TRBV2 with TRBJ2-7; D ambiguous. The CDR3 consists of 12 residues. Per germline, CDR1 SNHLY and CDR2 FYNNEI. Trimming shortened V by 4 bases and J by 6 bases, and 10 bases separated the two germline ends. The CDR3 is CASSVPRSEQYF. In nucleotides, the CDR3 is TGTGCCAGCAGTGTACCCAGGTCCGAGCAGTACTTC.

This clone was found once. This sequence joins TRBV6-1 and TRBJ2-5; TRBD2 aligns across 14 bases. Germline-derived CDR1 and CDR2 are MNHNS and SASEGT. The CDR3 totals 15 residues. J lost 4 bases, V lost 5 bases, and 3 bases had no gene match. This CDR3 reads CASSKGLAGAETQYF. Written as DNA, the CDR3 is TGTGCCAGCAGTAAGGGACTAGCGGGGGCAGAGACCCAGTACTTC.

The chain joins TRBV2 to TRBJ2-5; 10 nucleotides line up with TRBD1. The CDR3 runs 14 residues. Losses at the gene ends were 6 bases for V and 3 bases for J; bases not matched to a gene: 4. The V gene's germline CDR1 is SNHLY and CDR2 FYNNEI. The CDR3 region has the DNA TGTGCCAGCAGGGAGACAGGGGGCAAAGAGACCCAGTACTTC. Amino acids: CASRETGGKETQYF.

The rearrangement uses TRBV4-1 and TRBJ2-5, with 12 bases that match TRBD2. The CDR3 totals 19 residues. The V segment lost 1 base and the J segment 4 bases; nucleotides outside the gene matches: 13. The germline V gene encodes CDR1 MGHRA and CDR2 YSYEKL. The CDR3 sequence: CASSQVVTSGRGHGETQYF. The CDR3 coding sequence is TGCGCCAGCAGCCAAGTCGTGACTAGCGGGAGAGGTCACGGAGAGACCCAGTACTTC.

The V and J genes are TRBV21-1 and TRBJ2-5; the DNA was not compared with TRBD1, the D call given in the table. Judging by the DNA end, TRBJ2-7 fits better; the J call may be wrong. TRBV21-1 is assigned pseudogene status. The CDR3 runs to 15 residues. The CDR3 region has the DNA TGTGCCAGCAGCAAAGCCGGGGACAGGGCGGACGAGCAGTACTTC. It encodes CASSKAGDRADEQYF.

The genes are TRBV10-3 and TRBJ1-1, with no clear D. CDR3 length: 15 residues. Trimming pared 1 base from V and 5 bases from J, leaving 14 bases between. Germline-derived CDR1 and CDR2 are ENHRY and SYGVKD. The chain's CDR3 is CAISEYEARRTEAFF. As DNA, the CDR3 is TGTGCCATCAGTGAGTATGAGGCTAGGAGAACTGAAGCTTTCTTT.

CDR3 region: CASSLTGGEQYF. The CDR3 coding sequence is TGTGCCAGCAGCTTAACAGGGGGCGAGCAGTACTTC. The V gene is TRBV7-9, the J gene TRBJ2-5; 8 bases align to TRBD1. The end of the DNA aligns better with TRBJ2-7, so the J call may be wrong. Per the germline V gene, CDR1 is SEHNR and CDR2 is FQNEAQ (reference sequence). The CDR3 is 12 amino acids.